The next 24 T cell receptor beta chains were all read from a single sample in a study of cytomegalovirus exposure and HLA in healthy donors. The primer mix had 60 Vbeta and 13 Jbeta primers. Sequencing was performed with immunoSEQ multiplex PCR; in TCRdb, only in-frame clones are kept and a portion is missing. In total, the table holds around 75,000 clones. Sequences were obtained from PBMCs. These receptors all come from a man aged 45 to 65 in good health and CMV-seropositive.

The CDR3: CASSVRSSDTGELFF. CDR3 nucleotide sequence: TGTGCCAGCAGCGTAAGGAGCAGCGACACCGGGGAGCTGTTTTTT. The chain employs TRBV9 and TRBJ2-2; D not resolved. CDR1 and CDR2 from the germline V gene are SGDLS and YYNGEE. Deletions cut 1 base from V and 3 bases from J, with 10 bases between. The CDR3 runs to 15 residues.

This chain connects TRBV19 to TRBJ1-2; 7 nucleotides agree with TRBD1. With 5 bases clipped from V and 4 bases from J, the junction kept 7 bases outside the gene matches. This CDR3 contains 14 residues. Germline V gives CDR1 LNHDA, CDR2 SQIVND (reference sequence). The CDR3 DNA sequence: TGTGCCAGTAGTGCTCCGGACAGGATCTATGGCTACACCTTC. It encodes CASSAPDRIYGYTF.

The gene calls are TRBV14 and TRBJ2-3, with 7 bases that match TRBD1. The trim removed 5 bases at V and 1 base at J, leaving 9 bases unmatched. The CDR3 sequence is 16 residues long. From germline, CDR1 is SGHDN and CDR2 FVKESK. Here the CDR3 reads CASSWATGRGTDTQYF. For the CDR3, the DNA is TGTGCCAGCAGCTGGGCGACAGGGCGAGGCACAGATACGCAGTATTTT.

The chain carries TRBV6-1 and TRBJ1-2, with unresolved D. Trimming removed 7 bases from V and 1 base from J, with 7 bases in between. CDR1 is MNHNS and CDR2 is SASEGT in the germline V gene. The CDR3 has 12 amino acids. The DNA for the CDR3 is TGTGCCAGCACCCGCGGTAACTATGGCTACACCTTC. It codes for CASTRGNYGYTF.

The chain joins TRBV27 to TRBJ2-7; 9 nucleotides match TRBD2. This CDR3 spans 14 amino acids. The V gene's germline CDR1 is MNHEY and CDR2 SMNVEV (reference sequence). Trimming took 4 bases from V and 5 from J; bases not matched to a gene: 6. CDR3 protein: CASSSAGGTNEQYF. In nucleotides, the CDR3 is TGTGCCAGCAGTTCAGCGGGAGGAACCAACGAGCAGTACTTC.

This sequence joins TRBV18 and TRBJ2-2, with a weak D call TRBD1 (6 bases). The CDR3 is made up of 15 amino acids. CDR1 and CDR2 from the germline V gene are KGHSH and LQKENI. V was pared by 5 bases and J by 3 bases, with 13 bases between. The CDR3 here is CASSVQGPYTGELFF. Written as DNA, the CDR3 is TGTGCCAGCTCAGTACAGGGACCGTACACCGGGGAGCTGTTTTTT.

The rearrangement links TRBV5-6 to TRBJ1-4; maybe TRBD1 (6 bases). Trimming shortened V by 4 bases and J by 8 bases, and 9 bases separated the two germline ends. In germline, CDR1 is SGHDT, CDR2 YYEEEE. The CDR3 runs 12 residues. In DNA form, the CDR3 reads TGTGCCAGCAGCAGACAGGTCGAAAAACTGTTTTTT. Encoded protein: CASSRQVEKLFF.

The chain carries TRBV5-6 and TRBJ2-5; 9 bases match TRBD1. The CDR3 sequence is 13 residues long. The germline gives CDR1 SGHDT, CDR2 YYEEEE. The V and J ends lost 5 bases and 5 bases, in that order; junction bases with no gene match: 4. CDR3 sequence: CASRQGQGETQYF. The CDR3 DNA sequence: TGTGCCAGCAGACAAGGACAGGGGGAGACCCAGTACTTC.

In DNA, the CDR3 is TGTGCCAGCAGCTTGCAGACACAAAACATTCAGTACTTC. Protein: CASSLQTQNIQYF. J is TRBJ2-4 and V is TRBV7-2; D gene ambiguous. CDR3 length: 13 amino acids. With 3 bases removed from V and 5 bases from J, the gap between germline ends came to 8 bases. The germline CDR1 and CDR2 sequences are SGHTA and FQGNSA.

The rearrangement joins TRBV2 to TRBJ1-2, with D tentatively TRBD1 (6 bases). The germline CDR1 and CDR2 sequences are SNHLY and FYNNEI. The CDR3 spans 18 residues. Deletions cut 7 bases from V and 0 bases from J, with 24 bases between. The CDR3 spells CASKGGVSRLLTNYGYTF. CDR3 sequence (DNA): TGTGCCAGCAAGGGGGGGGTCTCCCGGCTCCTCACTAACTATGGCTACACCTTC.

The chain combines TRBV6-6 with TRBJ2-5, with 9 positions matching TRBD1. This CDR3 is 15 amino acids long. Germline V gene sequence: CDR1 MNHNY, CDR2 SVGAGI (reference sequence). After removal of 5 bases from V and 4 bases from J, the junction contained 8 bases not matched to a gene. In DNA, the CDR3 is TGTGCCAGCAGTCACCGAAAGACAGGGGGAGAGACCCAGTACTTC. Translated, it gives CASSHRKTGGETQYF.

The chain is built from TRBV29-1 and TRBJ1-1; D is possibly TRBD1 (5 bases). Trimming took 6 bases from V and 1 from J, leaving 18 bases between them. CDR3 length: 15 amino acids. The germline CDR1 and CDR2 sequences are SQVTM and ANQGSEA. CDR3 in amino acids: CSVEGTDQGNTEAFF. The CDR3, as DNA: TGCAGCGTGGAGGGTACTGACCAGGGGAACACTGAAGCTTTCTTT.

The rearrangement joins TRBV6-5 to TRBJ1-1, with D tentatively TRBD1 (6 bases). V gave up 6 bases and J gave up 5 bases, with 10 bases separating them. The CDR3 spans 12 residues. Germline V gene lookup returns CDR1 MNHEY and CDR2 SVGAGI. The CDR3 DNA sequence: TGTGCCAGCAGCTTAACAGGGACTGAAGCTTTCTTT. This translates into CASSLTGTEAFF.

V is TRBV30 and J is TRBJ2-7; a possible D gene is TRBD1 (5 bases). Per germline, CDR1 GTSNPN and CDR2 SVGIG (reference sequence). V was clipped by 5 bases and J by 5 bases, with 13 bases between them. CDR3 length equals 12 residues. DNA for the CDR3: TGTGCCTGGCGAAGCTCAGGGAACGAGCAGTACGTC. It encodes CAWRSSGNEQYV.

This chain connects TRBV5-1 to TRBJ1-2; D gene ambiguous. Between the trimmed V and J ends, which lost 0 bases and 3 bases, there was a span of 15 bases. Looked up from germline, CDR1 is SGHRS and CDR2 is YFSETQ. This CDR3 is 16 amino acids long. Written as DNA, the CDR3 is TGCGCCAGCAGCTTGGGACCGGGAATTCCGGACTATGGCTACACCTTC. It codes for CASSLGPGIPDYGYTF.

The V call is TRBV10-2, the J call TRBJ2-7; 10 bases map to TRBD1. Trimming cost V 1 base and J 5 bases; bases outside gene matches: 11. The CDR3 contains 17 residues. The germline gives CDR1 WSHSY, CDR2 SAAADI. CDR3 DNA sequence: TGCGCCAGCAGTGAGTTATCACTCGGGACAGGGGTGGACGAGCAGTACTTC. Its protein product is CASSELSLGTGVDEQYF.

The CDR3, as DNA: TGTGCCAGCAGCCGCGGACAGGGAGTTTGGACTGAAGCTTTCTTT. Its translation is CASSRGQGVWTEAFF. The V and J genes are TRBV7-9 and TRBJ1-1; 8 bases align to TRBD1. CDR3 length equals 15 residues. The germline V gene encodes CDR1 SEHNR and CDR2 FQNEAQ (reference sequence). V was pared by 5 bases and J by 5 bases, with 10 bases of the junction left unmatched.

For the CDR3, the DNA is TGCGCCAGCAGCCTAAGGGGGGACAGGGGCTTCGACGAGCAGTACGTC. The encoded protein is CASSLRGDRGFDEQYV. V is TRBV4-1 and J is TRBJ2-7; 10 bases agree with TRBD1. CDR1 and CDR2 (germline): MGHRA, YSYEKL. Trimming removed 4 bases from V and 5 bases from J; junction bases left unmatched: 11. CDR3 size: 16 residues.

The chain couples TRBV6-5 to TRBJ2-7, with 7 bases that match TRBD2. Germline V gene lookup returns CDR1 MNHEY and CDR2 SVGAGI. There are 16 residues in the CDR3. Trimming removed 2 bases from V and 7 bases from J; junction bases left unmatched: 14. The CDR3 spells CASSYILAAGEEEQYF. CDR3 coding DNA: TGTGCCAGCAGTTACATCTTAGCGGCGGGAGAGGAAGAGCAGTACTTC.

The chain couples TRBV2 to TRBJ2-1; 11 nucleotides line up with TRBD1. The CDR3 has 15 residues. Unmatched junction bases numbered 7, after V lost 6 bases and J lost 6 bases. Per germline, CDR1 SNHLY and CDR2 FYNNEI. Here the CDR3 DNA reads TGTGCCAGCAGGGCGGGGACAGGGGGGACCAATGAGCAGTTCTTC. Protein product: CASRAGTGGTNEQFF. The full variable domain, in which reference TRBV2 and TRBJ2-1 provide the parts outside the CDR3, is EPEVTQTPSHQVTQMGQEVILRCVPISNHLYFYWYRQILGQKVEFLVSFYNNEISEKSEIFDDQFSVERPDGSNFTLKIRSTKLEDSAMYFCASRAGTGGTNEQFFGPGTRLTVL.

CDR3 sequence reads: CASSSTGYTEAFF. In DNA, the CDR3 is TGTGCCAGCAGTTCGACAGGGTACACTGAAGCTTTCTTT. This chain links TRBV27 with TRBJ1-1, with 7 bases identical to TRBD1. Germline CDR1 MNHEY, CDR2 SMNVEV (reference sequence). The CDR3 consists of 13 residues. The V segment lost 4 bases and the J segment 3 bases; nucleotides outside the gene matches: 2.

As DNA, the CDR3 is TGTGCCAGCAGATACGCCGGGACTAGCGGGATCAATGAGCAGTTCTTC. It specifies CASRYAGTSGINEQFF. This rearrangement joins TRBV25-1 to TRBJ2-1, with 13 nucleotides matching TRBD2. The CDR3 covers 16 residues. V gave up 6 bases and J gave up 6 bases; unmatched junction bases: 8. Germline CDR1 MGHDK, CDR2 SYGVNS.

The chain employs TRBV6-1 and TRBJ1-5; a weak D match, TRBD1 (5 bases). The CDR3 sequence is 15 residues long. V was pared by 4 bases and J by 5 bases, with 15 bases between. Germline V gene data show CDR1 as MNHNS and CDR2 as SASEGT. This CDR3 is CASSGARDGYQPQHF. The CDR3 DNA is TGTGCCAGCAGTGGCGCCAGGGATGGATATCAGCCCCAGCATTTT.

This chain joins TRBV7-8 and TRBJ1-6; D unclear. The CDR3 consists of 14 residues. V shed 4 bases and J shed 5 bases, with 9 bases lying between them. CDR1 SGHVS and CDR2 FQNEAQ come from the germline V gene. This CDR3 reads CASSSGINNSPLHF. The CDR3 nucleotides are TGTGCCAGCAGCTCCGGGATCAATAATTCACCCCTCCACTTT.